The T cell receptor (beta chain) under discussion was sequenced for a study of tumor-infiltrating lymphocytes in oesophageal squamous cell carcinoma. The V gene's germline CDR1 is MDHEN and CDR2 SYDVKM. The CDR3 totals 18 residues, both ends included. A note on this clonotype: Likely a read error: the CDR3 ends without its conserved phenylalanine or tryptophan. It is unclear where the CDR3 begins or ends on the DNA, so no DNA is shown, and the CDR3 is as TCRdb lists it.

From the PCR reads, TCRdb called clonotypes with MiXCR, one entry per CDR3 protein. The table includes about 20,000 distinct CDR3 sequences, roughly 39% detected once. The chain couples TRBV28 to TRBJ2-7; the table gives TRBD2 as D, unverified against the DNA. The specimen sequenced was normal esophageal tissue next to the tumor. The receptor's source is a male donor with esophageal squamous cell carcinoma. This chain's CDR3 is CASSLEPRFRSSPLHFGN.